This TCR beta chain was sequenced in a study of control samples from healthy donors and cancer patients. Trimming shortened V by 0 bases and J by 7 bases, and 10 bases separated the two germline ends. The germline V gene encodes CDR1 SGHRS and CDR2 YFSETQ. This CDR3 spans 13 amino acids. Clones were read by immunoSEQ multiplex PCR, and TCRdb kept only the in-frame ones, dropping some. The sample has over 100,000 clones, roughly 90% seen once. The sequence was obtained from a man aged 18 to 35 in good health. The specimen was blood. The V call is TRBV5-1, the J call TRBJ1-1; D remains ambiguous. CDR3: CASSLEGAYEAFF. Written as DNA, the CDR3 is TGCGCCAGCAGCTTGGAAGGCGCATATGAAGCTTTCTTT.